These 8 T cell receptor beta chains share one sample of origin, sequenced in a study of tumor-infiltrating lymphocytes in oesophageal squamous cell carcinoma. TCRdb recomputed calls from the PCR reads with MiXCR, one row per CDR3 protein. The sample has approximately 19,000 distinct CDR3 sequences, about 50% seen once; the top ten hold less than 25%. Source material: esophageal tumor tissue. All receptors come from a male donor with esophageal squamous cell carcinoma.

This clonotype came up many times. J is TRBJ2-2 and V is TRBV10-3, with 12 bases matching TRBD2. The CDR3 has 16 amino acids. Per the germline V gene, CDR1 is ENHRY and CDR2 is SYGVKD. J was trimmed by 3 bases and V by 10 bases; bases with no gene match: 9. CDR3 protein: CATRERLAGDTGELFF. CDR3 in DNA: TGTGCCACCAGAGAGAGACTAGCGGGAGACACCGGGGAGCTGTTTTTT.

This rearrangement joins TRBV24-1 to TRBJ2-4; TRBD1 is a possible D gene (5 bases). The J call is in doubt because the DNA end fits TRBJ2-1 better. Germline V lookup: CDR1 KGHDR, CDR2 SFDVKD. The CDR3 is 15 amino acids. The CDR3 coding sequence is TGTGCCACCAGTGATAGGGGAAGCTCCTACAATGAGCAGTTCTTC. Translated, it gives CATSDRGSSYNEQFF.

This clonotype was counted only a few times. This chain joins TRBV6-1 and TRBJ1-5; TRBD1 matches 8 bases. The trim removed 2 bases at V and 7 bases at J, leaving 7 bases unmatched. The CDR3 consists of 15 residues. CDR1 and CDR2 from the germline V gene are MNHNS and SASEGT. CDR3 bases: TGTGCCAGCAGTGAACTAACAGGGGGTGGACAGCCCCAGCATTTT. It yields the protein CASSELTGGGQPQHF.

This clonotype was found many times. The chain combines TRBV5-4 with TRBJ2-4; D ambiguous. The CDR3 is 15 residues long. The germline gives CDR1 SGHNT, CDR2 YYREEE (reference sequence). Trimming pared 2 bases from V and 6 bases from J, leaving 15 bases between. CDR3 amino acids: CASSFSGRRRNIQYF. The CDR3 coding sequence is TGTGCCAGCAGCTTCTCAGGCAGGCGGAGAAACATTCAGTACTTC.

The genes are TRBV11-1 and TRBJ2-4; no clear D gene. CDR1 SGHAT and CDR2 FQDESV come from the germline V gene (reference sequence). CDR3 length: 11 amino acids. V lost 7 bases to trimming and J lost 13 bases, with 14 bases between them. The CDR3 sequence: CASTTHNEQYF. CDR3 in DNA: TGTGCCAGCACAACTCACAATGAGCAGTACTTC.

A few counts support this clonotype. The chain joins TRBV30 to TRBJ2-5; no clear D. Gene TRBJ2-7 matches the end of the DNA better, so the J call may be wrong. The CDR3 runs 12 residues. Germline V gene sequence: CDR1 GTSNPN, CDR2 SVGIG (reference sequence). The CDR3 region is CAWSVLYGEQYF. DNA for the CDR3: TGTGCCTGGAGTGTACTCTACGGCGAGCAGTACTTC.

This clonotype was seen many times. The rearrangement uses TRBV6-2 or TRBV6-3 and TRBJ2-5; 7 bases are shared with TRBD2. Unmatched junction bases numbered 16, after V lost 1 base and J lost 11 bases. The germline V gene encodes CDR1 MNHEY and CDR2 SVGEGT. The CDR3 has 16 residues. CDR3 coding DNA: TGTGCCAGCAGTTACTTTGGGCTAGCGGTCTACAATGAGCAGTACTTC. This encodes CASSYFGLAVYNEQYF.

This clonotype was seen only a few times. The V call is TRBV11-1, the J call TRBJ2-5; 7 nucleotides line up with TRBD1. V lost 1 base and J lost 2; bases outside the gene matches: 4. The CDR3 has 15 amino acids. Germline V gene lookup returns CDR1 SGHAT and CDR2 FQDESV (reference sequence). Written as DNA, the CDR3 is TGTGCCAGCAGCTTAGGGCAGGGGGAGCAAGAGACCCAGTACTTC. Amino acid sequence: CASSLGQGEQETQYF.